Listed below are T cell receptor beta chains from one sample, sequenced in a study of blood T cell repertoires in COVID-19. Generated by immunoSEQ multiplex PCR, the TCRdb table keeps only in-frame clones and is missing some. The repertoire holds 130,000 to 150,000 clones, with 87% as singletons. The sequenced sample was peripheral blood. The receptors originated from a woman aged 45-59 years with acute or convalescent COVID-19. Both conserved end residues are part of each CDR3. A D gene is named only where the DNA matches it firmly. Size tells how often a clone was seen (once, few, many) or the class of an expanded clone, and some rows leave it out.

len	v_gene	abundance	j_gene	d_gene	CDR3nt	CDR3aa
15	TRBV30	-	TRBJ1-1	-	TGTGCCTGGACCCTTGGACGGCCGGGGAGGACTGAAGCTTTCTTT	CAWTLGRPGRTEAFF
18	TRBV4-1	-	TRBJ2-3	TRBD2	TGCGCCAGCAGCCACCTGACTAGCGGGGGGCCTCACACAGATACGCAGTATTTT	CASSHLTSGGPHTDTQYF
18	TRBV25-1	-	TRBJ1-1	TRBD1	TGTGCCAGCAGTGAGCCTGGACAGGTTGAGACTCTGAACACTGAAGCTTTCTTT	CASSEPGQVETLNTEAFF
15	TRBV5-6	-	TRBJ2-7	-	TGTGCCAGCAGCTTGGGAGCGGGTCCGTTCTACGAGCAGTACTTC	CASSLGAGPFYEQYF
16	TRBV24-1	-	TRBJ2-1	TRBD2	TGTGCCACCAGTGATTTGGGCGGGGGGGCGCGGAATGAGCAGTTCTTC	CATSDLGGGARNEQFF
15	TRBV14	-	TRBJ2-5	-	TGTGCCAGCAGCCCCCGCGACGCAGGGTGGGAGACCCAGTACTTC	CASSPRDAGWETQYF
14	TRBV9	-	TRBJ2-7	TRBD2	TGTGCCAGCTCGCGGCGGGAGGTAACCTACGAGCAGTACTTC	CASSRREVTYEQYF
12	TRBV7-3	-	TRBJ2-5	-	TGTGCCAGCAGCTTGTCAGGAGAGACCCAGTACTTC	CASSLSGETQYF
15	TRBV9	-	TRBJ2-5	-	TGTGCCAGCGGAAGTCGCGGGCGGTACCAAGAGACCCAGTACTTC	CASGSRGRYQETQYF
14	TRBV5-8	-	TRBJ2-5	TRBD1	TGTGCCAGCAGCAGGGGACAGGGAGCAGAGACCCAGTACTTC	CASSRGQGAETQYF
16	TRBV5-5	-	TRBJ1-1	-	TGTGCCAGCAGCCTGTGGGGGGGTCCCTTGAACACTGAAGCTTTCTTT	CASSLWGGPLNTEAFF
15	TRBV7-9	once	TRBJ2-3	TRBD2	TGTGCCAGCAGCTTAGCGTCGGGGGGGCCTAATACGCAGTATTTT	CASSLASGGPNTQYF
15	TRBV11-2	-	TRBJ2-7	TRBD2	TGTGCCAGCAGCTTTAGCCGGCTAGCGGGAGTCGAGCAGTACTTC	CASSFSRLAGVEQYF
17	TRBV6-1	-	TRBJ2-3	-	TGTGCCAGCAGTGAACGGGGGAAAAGAACTACCACAGATACGCAGTATTTT	CASSERGKRTTTDTQYF
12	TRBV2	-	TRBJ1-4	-	TGTGCCAGCAGTGAGTTCACAGGTTCTCTGTTTTTT	CASSEFTGSLFF
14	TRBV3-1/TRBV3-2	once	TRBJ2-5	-	TGTGCCAGCAGCCAAGATAGGGGATGGGAGACCCAGTACTTC	CASSQDRGWETQYF
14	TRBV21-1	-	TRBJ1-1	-	TGTGCCAGCAGCAAACAGGGGAGAGACACTGAAGCTTTCTTT	CASSKQGRDTEAFF